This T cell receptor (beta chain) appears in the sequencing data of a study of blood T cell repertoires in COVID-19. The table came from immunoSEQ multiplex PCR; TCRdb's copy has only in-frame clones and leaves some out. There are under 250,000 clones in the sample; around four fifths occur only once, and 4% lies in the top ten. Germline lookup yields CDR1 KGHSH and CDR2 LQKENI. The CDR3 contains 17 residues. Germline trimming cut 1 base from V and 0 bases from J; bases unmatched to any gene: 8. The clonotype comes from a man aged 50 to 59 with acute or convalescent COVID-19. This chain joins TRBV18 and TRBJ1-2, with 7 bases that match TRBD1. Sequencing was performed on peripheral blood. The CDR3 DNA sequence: TGTGCCAGCTCACCACGGTTGGACAGGCCCCCTAACTATGGCTACACCTTC. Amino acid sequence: CASSPRLDRPPNYGYTF.